This T cell receptor beta chain emerged from a study of blood T cells in healthy people across ages. Regarding this clonotype: Its specificity is unknown.

Study-wide findings and caveats: Researchers deemed the diversity estimates from one million T cells underestimates. A conclusive naive versus antigen-experienced comparison was prevented by the unsorted PBMCs. Percentage of naive T cells showed a strong correlation with TCR beta diversity.

This CDR3 has 16 amino acids. Germline V gene data show CDR1 as LGHNA and CDR2 as YSLEER. Trimming at V came to 0 bases and at J to 6 bases, leaving 4 bases not matched to a gene. Then a second PCR, running roughly 7 to 11 cycles, was carried out with a sample-barcoded 5' primer and a J-beta primer mix. TCRdb used MiXCR to reprocess the 5' RACE reads, holding one entry per CDR3 protein. Among just under 900,000 distinct CDR3 sequences, 29% were seen once, and the ten largest hold 15% to 20%. The sequence derives from a woman aged 80 or older in good health. This sequence joins TRBV4-3 and TRBJ2-3, with TRBD2 matching over 12 bases. What was sequenced was blood. CDR3 loop: CASSQETSGGRDTQYF. CDR3 DNA sequence: TGCGCCAGCAGCCAAGAGACTAGCGGGGGTCGGGATACGCAGTATTTT.